A selection of T cell receptor beta chains follows, all from one sample in a study of identical twins. Each CDR3 protein is one row after TCRdb ran MiXCR on the 5' RACE reads. The data contain about 570,000 distinct CDR3 sequences, 9.6% of them singletons. The same specimen was also included in a second study, on yellow fever vaccine responses in identical twins.

Sequencing was carried out using PBMCs. The source is a woman between 18 and 29 years old in good health. Each CDR3 is given with its conserved first and last residue. D genes are given only for firm matches. Rows give clone size only sometimes, using once, few, many, or a class for an expanded clone.

v_call	d_call	j_call	clone_size	cdr3_aa	cdr3_nt
TRBV5-1	NA	TRBJ2-7	many	CASSSDGGSYEQYF	TGTGCCAGCAGTTCGGACGGCGGCTCCTACGAGCAGTACTTC
TRBV5-1	TRBD2	TRBJ2-1	many	CASSRTSGNYNEQFF	TGCGCCAGCAGCAGAACTAGCGGCAATTACAATGAGCAGTTCTTC
TRBV10-3	TRBD1	TRBJ2-2	few	CAIASQGAGELFF	TGTGCCATAGCCTCACAGGGGGCGGGGGAGCTGTTTTTT
TRBV29-1	TRBD2	TRBJ2-7	many	CSVDGGGAYEQYF	TGCAGCGTTGATGGCGGGGGGGCCTACGAGCAGTACTTC
TRBV20-1	NA	TRBJ1-4	few	CSASVRPTNEKLFF	TGCAGTGCTAGTGTCAGACCAACTAATGAAAAACTGTTTTTT
TRBV20-1	TRBD1	TRBJ2-5	many	CSASSGTGEETQYF	TGCAGTGCTAGTTCCGGGACAGGGGAAGAGACCCAGTACTTC
TRBV29-1	NA	TRBJ1-1	many	CSVEDWGNTEAFF	TGCAGCGTTGAAGATTGGGGCAACACTGAAGCTTTCTTT
TRBV5-5	NA	TRBJ1-5	few	CASSFDSYNQPQHF	TGTGCCAGCAGCTTTGACAGCTACAATCAGCCCCAGCATTTT
TRBV9	TRBD1	TRBJ1-2	NA	CASSAGGGYTF	TGTGCCAGCAGCGCAGGGGGAGGCTACACCTTC
TRBV7-8	NA	TRBJ1-2	NA	CASSEEGGYGYTF	TGTGCCAGCAGCGAGGAAGGGGGCTATGGCTACACCTTC
TRBV11-2	NA	TRBJ2-7	once	CASSSWDIYEQYF	TGTGCCAGCAGCTCCTGGGACATATACGAGCAGTACTTC
TRBV9	TRBD1	TRBJ2-7	NA	CASSGRPDRAFYEQYF	TGTGCCAGCAGCGGCCGTCCGGACAGGGCTTTCTACGAGCAGTACTTC
TRBV7-2	TRBD1	TRBJ2-7	few	CASSPRPGTGAYEQYF	TGTGCCAGCAGCCCACGCCCCGGGACAGGGGCCTACGAGCAGTACTTC
TRBV5-1	NA	TRBJ2-2	many	CASSVIWENTGELFF	TGCGCCAGCAGTGTCATCTGGGAAAACACCGGGGAGCTGTTTTTT
TRBV28	TRBD1	TRBJ2-1	few	CASSLPRDRGIFEQFF	TGTGCCAGCAGTTTACCCCGGGACAGGGGAATTTTTGAGCAGTTCTTC
TRBV29-1	NA	TRBJ1-5	NA	CSVPGQPDQPQHF	TGCAGCGTGCCCGGACAGCCAGATCAGCCCCAGCATTTT
TRBV6-1	TRBD1	TRBJ2-1	once	CASSPDRVGIHEQFF	TGTGCCAGCAGCCCCGACAGGGTGGGTATCCATGAGCAGTTCTTC
TRBV28	NA	TRBJ1-5	NA	CASSLGQFFQPQHF	TGTGCCAGCAGTTTAGGACAGTTCTTCCAGCCCCAGCATTTT
TRBV7-2	NA	TRBJ2-5	many	CASSLPRLGKTQYF	TGTGCCAGCAGCTTACCTCGGTTGGGAAAGACCCAGTACTTC
TRBV11-3	NA	TRBJ2-2	few	CASSPGLGELTGELFF	TGTGCCAGCAGCCCCGGACTGGGTGAGCTGACCGGGGAGCTGTTTTTT
TRBV20-1	TRBD2	TRBJ2-7	NA	CSAEETSGSTHEQYF	TGCAGTGCTGAAGAGACTAGCGGGAGTACCCACGAGCAGTACTTC
TRBV2	TRBD1	TRBJ2-7	NA	CASIQEVRQGRGQYF	TGTGCCAGCATCCAAGAGGTGCGACAGGGCAGAGGGCAGTACTTC
TRBV14	NA	TRBJ1-1	NA	CASSRNLGGTEAFF	TGTGCCAGCAGCCGGAATCTAGGTGGGACTGAAGCTTTCTTT
TRBV7-2	NA	TRBJ2-7	NA	CASSLEGAWNEQYF	TGTGCCAGCAGCTTAGAAGGGGCTTGGAACGAGCAGTACTTC
TRBV14	NA	TRBJ2-1	NA	CASSQSREQFF	TGTGCCAGCAGCCAATCCCGCGAGCAGTTCTTC
TRBV7-4	NA	TRBJ2-2	NA	CASCLGRPIANTGELFF	TGTGCCAGCTGCTTAGGCAGGCCTATAGCGAACACCGGGGAGCTGTTTTTT
TRBV6-1	NA	TRBJ1-3	few	CASSQASDGNTIYF	TGTGCCAGCAGTCAGGCAAGCGATGGAAACACCATATATTTT
TRBV27	NA	TRBJ2-5	NA	CASGFGGETQYF	TGTGCCAGCGGGTTTGGGGGAGAGACCCAGTACTTC
TRBV29-1	TRBD2	TRBJ2-1	NA	CSVKGTSGRTYNEQFF	TGCAGCGTTAAGGGGACTAGCGGGAGGACCTACAATGAGCAGTTCTTC
TRBV6-1	NA	TRBJ2-1	NA	CASRVPRAGNEQFF	TGTGCCAGCAGAGTACCACGGGCAGGCAATGAGCAGTTCTTC
TRBV20-1	NA	TRBJ1-1	NA	CSAEIQGGFTEAFF	TGCAGTGCTGAAATCCAGGGCGGGTTCACTGAAGCTTTCTTT
TRBV27	NA	TRBJ1-1	many	CASSHRGRQAEAFF	TGTGCCAGCAGTCATCGAGGGAGGCAGGCTGAAGCTTTCTTT
TRBV20-1	TRBD1	TRBJ2-7	NA	CSAIVPTGAEQYF	TGCAGTGCTATAGTCCCGACAGGGGCCGAGCAGTACTTC
TRBV7-8	NA	TRBJ2-2	NA	CASSLRVLNTGELFF	TGTGCCAGCAGCCTAAGGGTCTTGAACACCGGGGAGCTGTTTTTT
TRBV29-1	TRBD2	TRBJ2-3	few	CSAGLAGLREDTQYF	TGCAGCGCGGGACTAGCGGGATTACGGGAGGATACGCAGTATTTT
TRBV5-1	NA	TRBJ1-1	many	CASSFGRGDTEAFF	TGCGCCAGCAGCTTCGGCAGGGGAGACACTGAAGCTTTCTTT
TRBV30	NA	TRBJ2-7	NA	CAWSLEGSSYEQYF	TGTGCCTGGAGTCTCGAGGGAAGCTCCTACGAGCAGTACTTC
TRBV4-1	NA	TRBJ2-7	many	CASSQGLYEQYF	TGCGCCAGCAGCCAAGGGCTCTACGAGCAGTACTTC
TRBV4-2	TRBD2	TRBJ2-1	NA	CASSQMGLAGDYNEQFF	TGTGCCAGCAGCCAGATGGGACTAGCGGGAGACTACAATGAGCAGTTCTTC
TRBV10-3	NA	TRBJ2-3	NA	CAITEGREDTQYF	TGTGCCATCACCGAGGGTAGAGAAGATACGCAGTATTTT